A single sample is the source of the 2 T cell receptor beta chains below, sequenced in a study of siplizumab effects on memory and regulatory T cells. TCRdb's table, derived via immunoSEQ multiplex PCR, lists solely in-frame clones and lacks some. The table includes approximately 100,000 clones, 85% to 95% detected once. The sample comprised non-Treg CD4+ T cells sorted from blood. Receptors originate from a human donor in good health.

The V gene is TRBV5-4, the J gene TRBJ2-4; 9 bases fit TRBD1. The CDR3 consists of 14 residues. Unmatched junction bases numbered 7, after V lost 5 bases and J lost 7 bases. Germline V gene data show CDR1 as SGHNT and CDR2 as YYREEE (reference sequence). The DNA for the CDR3 is TGTGCCAGCAGTCAGACAGGGGGATCGAACATTCAGTACTTC. It encodes CASSQTGGSNIQYF.

V gene TRBV27 combines with J gene TRBJ2-3; D is ambiguous. Trimming removed 4 bases from V and 6 bases from J, with 8 bases in between. There are 12 residues in the CDR3. Germline CDR1 is MNHEY and CDR2 is SMNVEV (reference sequence). The CDR3 here is CASSYQGDTQYF. The CDR3 coding sequence is TGTGCCAGCAGTTATCAAGGCGATACGCAGTATTTT.